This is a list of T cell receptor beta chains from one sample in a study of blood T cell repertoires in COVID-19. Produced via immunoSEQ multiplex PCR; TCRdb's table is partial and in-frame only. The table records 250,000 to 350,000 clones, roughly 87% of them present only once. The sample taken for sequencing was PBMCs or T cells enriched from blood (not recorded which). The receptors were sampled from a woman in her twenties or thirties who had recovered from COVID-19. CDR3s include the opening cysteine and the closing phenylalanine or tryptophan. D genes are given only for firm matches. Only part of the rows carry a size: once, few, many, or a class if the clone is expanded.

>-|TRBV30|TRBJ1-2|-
TGTGCCTGGAGCGCCCGTGGTACGGGCTATGGCTACACCTTC
CAWSARGTGYGYTF
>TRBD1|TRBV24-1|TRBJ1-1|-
TGTGCCACCAGGGGTCTACAGGGGGGATACACTGAAGCTTTCTTT
CATRGLQGGYTEAFF
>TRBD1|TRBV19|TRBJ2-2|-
TGTGCCAGTAATGGCAGGGGGACGCTAGTAACCGGGGAGCTGTTTTTT
CASNGRGTLVTGELFF
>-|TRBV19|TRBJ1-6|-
TGTGCCAGTTCCAACCGCCTCCCCGGGACATCTAATACACCCCTCCACTTT
CASSNRLPGTSNTPLHF
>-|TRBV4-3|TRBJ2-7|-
TGCGCCAGCAGCCAAGATCGGGACAACTACGAGCAGTACTTC
CASSQDRDNYEQYF
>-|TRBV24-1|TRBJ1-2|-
TGTGCCGCGGGGGAGGCAAACTATGGCTACACCTTC
CAAGEANYGYTF
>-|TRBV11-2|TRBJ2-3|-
TGTGCCAGCAGCTTAGTCGGGAGTGTAGATACGCAGTATTTT
CASSLVGSVDTQYF
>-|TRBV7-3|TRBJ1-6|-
TGTGCCAGCAGCTATTCGGCGGGCGGGAATTCACCCCTCCACTTT
CASSYSAGGNSPLHF
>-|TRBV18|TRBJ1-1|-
TGTGCCAGCCAAACCTCGGTGAACACTGAAGCTTTCTTT
CASQTSVNTEAFF
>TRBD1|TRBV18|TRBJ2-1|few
TGTGCCAGCTCTCTACAGGGGGCAGGCACCTACAATGAGCAGTTCTTC
CASSLQGAGTYNEQFF
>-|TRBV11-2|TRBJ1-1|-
TGTGCCAGCAGCGTACAGGGTATCCGACGGGACACTGAAGCTTTCTTT
CASSVQGIRRDTEAFF
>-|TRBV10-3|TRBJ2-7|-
TGTGCCAGCAACCGGGACACCTCCTACGAGCAGTACTTC
CASNRDTSYEQYF
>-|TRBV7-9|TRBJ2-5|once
TGTGCCAGCAGCCGTCCTCAGGGGCCCCCGGGGACCCAGTACTTC
CASSRPQGPPGTQYF
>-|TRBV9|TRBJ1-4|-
TGTGCCAGCAGCGTAGGGCCCCATGAAAAACTGTTTTTT
CASSVGPHEKLFF
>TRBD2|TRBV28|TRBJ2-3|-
TGTGCCAGCAGCCGGCGGGGGGGCATCTCCGATACGCAGTATTTT
CASSRRGGISDTQYF
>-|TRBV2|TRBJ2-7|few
TGTGCCAGCAAATATCGGGTGTACGAGCAGTACTTC
CASKYRVYEQYF
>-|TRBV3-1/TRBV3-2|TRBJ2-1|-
TGTGCCAGCCAAGCGGACCGGAGCTCCTACAATGAGCAGTTCTTC
CASQADRSSYNEQFF
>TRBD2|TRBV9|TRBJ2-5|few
TGTGCCAGCAGCGGAACCGGGACTAGCCAAGAGACCCAGTACTTC
CASSGTGTSQETQYF
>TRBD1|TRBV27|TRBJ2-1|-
TGTGCCACCGTGGGACAGGGGTTCCTCTACAATGAGCAGTTCTTC
CATVGQGFLYNEQFF
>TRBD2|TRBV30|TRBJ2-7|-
TGTGCCTGGAGTCTCGCGGGGGGCAGCTCCTACGAGCAGTACTTC
CAWSLAGGSSYEQYF
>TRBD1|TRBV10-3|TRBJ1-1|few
TGTGGGTCAGGGGGGCCCGCTGAAGCTTTCTTT
CGSGGPAEAFF
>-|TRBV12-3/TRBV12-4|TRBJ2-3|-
TGTGCCAGCAGTTTATCCTCACCAGGTACGCAGTATTTT
CASSLSSPGTQYF
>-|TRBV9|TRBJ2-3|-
TGTGCCAGCAGCGTGGTCGGAGATACGCAGTATTTT
CASSVVGDTQYF
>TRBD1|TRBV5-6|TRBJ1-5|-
TGTGCCAGCAGCTTGTGGGACAGGGCCGCGGAGCCCCAGCATTTT
CASSLWDRAAEPQHF
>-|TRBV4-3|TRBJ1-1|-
TGCGCCAGCAGCCAGGGACTGAGAAACACTGAAGCTTTCTTT
CASSQGLRNTEAFF
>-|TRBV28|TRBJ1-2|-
TGTGCCGTAGTACCCCTGGGGCAGACATACTCCTATGGCTACACCTTC
CAVVPLGQTYSYGYTF
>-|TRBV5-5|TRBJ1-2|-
TGTGCCAGCAGCTTGTCGGCAGGGGCGCCTGGCTACACCTTC
CASSLSAGAPGYTF
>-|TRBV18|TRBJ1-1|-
TGTGCCAGCTCACCAACACGTGGAAAGGTACCGGAGCGCACTGAAGCTTTCTTT
CASSPTRGKVPERTEAFF
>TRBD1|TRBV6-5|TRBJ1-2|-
TGTGCCAGCAGGACCCATCAGGGGGCCAACTATGGCTACACCTTC
CASRTHQGANYGYTF
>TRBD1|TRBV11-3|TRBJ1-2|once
TGTGCCAGCAGCCCACAGGGGTATAGGAACTATGGCTACACCTTC
CASSPQGYRNYGYTF
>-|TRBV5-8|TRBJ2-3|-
TGTGCCAGCGGGGGGGGCCGAGATACGCAGTATTTT
CASGGGRDTQYF
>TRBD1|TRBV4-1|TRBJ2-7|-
TGCGCCAGCAGCCTGATACCGGGACAGGGAAGATACGAGCAGTACTTC
CASSLIPGQGRYEQYF
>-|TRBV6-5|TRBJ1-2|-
TGTGCCAGCAGCGGACCCAGTGACAGGTACTATGGCTACACCTTC
CASSGPSDRYYGYTF
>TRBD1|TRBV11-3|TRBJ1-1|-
TGTGCCAGCAGCTACGACAGGGTGGCTGAAGCTTTCTTT
CASSYDRVAEAFF
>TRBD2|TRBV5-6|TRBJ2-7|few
TGTGCCAGCGCCCCGGGACTAGCGGGCTCCTACGAGCAGTACTTC
CASAPGLAGSYEQYF
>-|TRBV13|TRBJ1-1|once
TGTGCCAGCAGCCCCCACACAGGACCGAACACTGAAGCTTTCTTT
CASSPHTGPNTEAFF
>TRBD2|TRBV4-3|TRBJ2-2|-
TGCGCCAGCAGCCAATCATCTCGCGGGGGGGCGGCCGGGGAGCTGTTTTTT
CASSQSSRGGAAGELFF
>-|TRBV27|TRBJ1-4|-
TGTGCCAGCAGTTTCACCTTGCCGGGTCCAATAAATGAAAAACTGTTTTTT
CASSFTLPGPINEKLFF
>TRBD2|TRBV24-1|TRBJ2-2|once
TGTGCCACCAGTGATCCGGGACTACCAAACACCGGGGAGCTGTTTTTT
CATSDPGLPNTGELFF
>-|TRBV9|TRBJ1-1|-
TGTGCCAGCAGCGTAGCCCCGCGGGCAGGCTCCATGAACACTGAAGCTTTCTTT
CASSVAPRAGSMNTEAFF
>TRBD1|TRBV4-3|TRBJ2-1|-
TGCGCCAGCAGCCAAGAGCGACGGACAGGGGCCTACAATGAGCAGTTCTTC
CASSQERRTGAYNEQFF
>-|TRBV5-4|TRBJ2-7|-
TGTGCCAGCAGCTTGAAGGCCCAGGGCCCCTACGAGCAGTACTTC
CASSLKAQGPYEQYF
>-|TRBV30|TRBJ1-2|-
TGTGCCTGGAGCTTAGGGGAAAATGGCTACACCTTC
CAWSLGENGYTF
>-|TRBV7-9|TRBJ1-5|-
TGTGCCAGCAGCTTACAAAATCAGCCCCAGCATTTT
CASSLQNQPQHF
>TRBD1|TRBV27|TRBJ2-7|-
TGTGCCAGCAGTGTCGATGCCGGGACAGGGATCCGCTACGAGCAGTACTTC
CASSVDAGTGIRYEQYF
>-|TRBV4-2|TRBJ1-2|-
TGTGCCAGCAGCCAAGAGGACTCCCTCCCGGGCGGCTACACCTTC
CASSQEDSLPGGYTF
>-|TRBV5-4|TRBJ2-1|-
TGTGCCAGCAGTCCCAACAGGGTTAATGAGCAGTTCTTC
CASSPNRVNEQFF
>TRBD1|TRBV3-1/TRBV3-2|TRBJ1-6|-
TGTGCCAGCAGCCAAGATGGGACAGGACATTATAATTCACCCCTCCACTTT
CASSQDGTGHYNSPLHF
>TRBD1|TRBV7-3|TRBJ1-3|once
TGTGCCAGCAGCAACACGGGACAGGGGGGAAACACCATATATTTT
CASSNTGQGGNTIYF
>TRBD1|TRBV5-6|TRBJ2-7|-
TGTGCCAGCAGCCCGGGACAGGGGTGGTTTAAGCAGTACTTC
CASSPGQGWFKQYF
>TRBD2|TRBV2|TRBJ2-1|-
TGTGCCAGCAGTGAACCCCTAGCGGGAGGCTACAATGAGCAGTTCTTC
CASSEPLAGGYNEQFF
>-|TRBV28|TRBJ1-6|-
TGTGCCAGCAGTTCCCAGGGGACCCATTCACCCCTCCACTTT
CASSSQGTHSPLHF
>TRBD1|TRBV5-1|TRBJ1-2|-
TGCGCCAGCAGGTCACAGGGGTTTAACTATGGCTACACCTTC
CASRSQGFNYGYTF
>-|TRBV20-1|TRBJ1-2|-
TGCAGTGCTGGGCCGGGGAGTGGCTACACCTTC
CSAGPGSGYTF
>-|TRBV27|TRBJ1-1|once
TGTGCCAGCAGCCAAGGGGGGGTGGCTGAAGCTTTCTTT
CASSQGGVAEAFF